This T cell receptor (beta chain) is drawn from a study of T cell responses to AZD1222 COVID-19 vaccine. Regarding the study as a whole: Repertoire collection took place solely once the T cell response had peaked. It was only a handful of AZD1222 recipients who were seropositive at baseline. Possibly, clonal diversity was underestimated; donors were largely white British and included more females.

Sequenced by immunoSEQ multiplex PCR; TCRdb stores in-frame clones only, minus some. This table holds tens of thousands of clones, about 87% found once. The germline V and J ends were trimmed by 4 bases and 6 bases, with 10 bases remaining between them. The CDR3 runs 13 residues. Germline lookup yields CDR1 ENHRY and CDR2 SYGVKD. This clone came up a few times. No antigen is known for it. The clonotype comes from an adult who received the MenACWY meningococcal vaccine as a control. The gene calls are TRBV10-3 and TRBJ2-1; possible D gene TRBD2, 6 bases. The starting material was peripheral blood, obtained 28 days after the second dose of the MenACWY control vaccine. CDR3 bases: TGTGCCATCAGTGCGGAGGGGATCAATGAGCAGTTCTTC. Protein: CAISAEGINEQFF.